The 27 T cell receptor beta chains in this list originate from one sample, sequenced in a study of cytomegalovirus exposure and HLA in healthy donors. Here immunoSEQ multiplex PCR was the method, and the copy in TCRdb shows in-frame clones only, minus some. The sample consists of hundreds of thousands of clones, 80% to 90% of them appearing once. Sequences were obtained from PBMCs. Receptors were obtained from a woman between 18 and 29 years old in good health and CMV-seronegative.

CDR3 nucleotide sequence: TGTGCCAGCAGCCCCGGGAGATATGGCTACACCTTC. It codes for CASSPGRYGYTF. J is TRBJ1-2 and V is TRBV2; D not certain. The V end lost 6 bases, the J end lost 5 bases, and 10 bases lay between the germline ends. CDR1 and CDR2 from the germline V gene are SNHLY and FYNNEI. This CDR3 region has 12 residues. The full variable domain, in which reference TRBV2 and TRBJ1-2 provide the parts outside the CDR3, is EPEVTQTPSHQVTQMGQEVILRCVPISNHLYFYWYRQILGQKVEFLVSFYNNEISEKSEIFDDQFSVERPDGSNFTLKIRSTKLEDSAMYFCASSPGRYGYTFGSGTRLTVV.

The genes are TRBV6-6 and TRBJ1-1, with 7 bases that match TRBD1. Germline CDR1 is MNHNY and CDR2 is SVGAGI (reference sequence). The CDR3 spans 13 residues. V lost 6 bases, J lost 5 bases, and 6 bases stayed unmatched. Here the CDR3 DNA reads TGTGCCAGCAGGGTAGGGGGCAGGACTGAAGCTTTCTTT. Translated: CASRVGGRTEAFF.

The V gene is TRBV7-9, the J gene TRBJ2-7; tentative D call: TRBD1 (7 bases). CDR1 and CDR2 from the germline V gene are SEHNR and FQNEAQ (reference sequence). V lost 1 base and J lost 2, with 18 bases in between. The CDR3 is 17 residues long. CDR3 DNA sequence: TGTGCCAGCAGCTTAGTGGGACTTCGGGACAGCACCTACGAGCAGTACTTC. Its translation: CASSLVGLRDSTYEQYF.

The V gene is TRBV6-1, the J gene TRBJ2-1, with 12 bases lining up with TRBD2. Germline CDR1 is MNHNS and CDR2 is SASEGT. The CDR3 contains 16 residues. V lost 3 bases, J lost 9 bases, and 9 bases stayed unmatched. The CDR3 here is CASSDALAGGPREQFF. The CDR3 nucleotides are TGTGCCAGCAGTGACGCTCTAGCGGGAGGGCCCCGTGAGCAGTTCTTC.

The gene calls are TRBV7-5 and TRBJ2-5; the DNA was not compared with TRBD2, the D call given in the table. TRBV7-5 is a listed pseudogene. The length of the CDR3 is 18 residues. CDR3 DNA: TGTGTCAGAAGCTTATTTGGACTAGCGGGAGGGCCGGGTGAGACCCAGTACTTC. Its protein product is CVRSLFGLAGGPGETQYF.

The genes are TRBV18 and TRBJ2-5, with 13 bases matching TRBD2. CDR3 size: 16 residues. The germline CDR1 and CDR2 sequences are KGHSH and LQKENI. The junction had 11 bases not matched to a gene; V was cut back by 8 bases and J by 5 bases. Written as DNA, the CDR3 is TGTGCCAGCCAATCAACTAGCGGGAGGGCAGTGGAGACCCAGTACTTC. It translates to CASQSTSGRAVETQYF.

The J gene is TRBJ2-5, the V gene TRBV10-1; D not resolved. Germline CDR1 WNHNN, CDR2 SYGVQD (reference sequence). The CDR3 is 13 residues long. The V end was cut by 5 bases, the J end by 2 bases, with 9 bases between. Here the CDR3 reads CASSPSVQETQYF. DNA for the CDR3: TGCGCCAGCAGTCCAAGCGTACAAGAGACCCAGTACTTC.

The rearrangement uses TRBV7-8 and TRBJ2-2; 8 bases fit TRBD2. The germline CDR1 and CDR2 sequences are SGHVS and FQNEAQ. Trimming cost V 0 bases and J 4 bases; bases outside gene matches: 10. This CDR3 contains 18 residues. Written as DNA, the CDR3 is TGTGCCAGCAGCTTAGCAAAGCGGGGGCCCTGGGGCACCGGGGAGCTGTTTTTT. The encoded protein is CASSLAKRGPWGTGELFF.

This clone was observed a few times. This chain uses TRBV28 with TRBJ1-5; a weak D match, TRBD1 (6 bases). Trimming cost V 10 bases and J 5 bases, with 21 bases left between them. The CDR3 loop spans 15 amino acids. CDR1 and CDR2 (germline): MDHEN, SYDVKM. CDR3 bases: TGTGCCACCCGACAGGTAGGTCGGGTCGATCAGCCCCAGCATTTT. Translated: CATRQVGRVDQPQHF.

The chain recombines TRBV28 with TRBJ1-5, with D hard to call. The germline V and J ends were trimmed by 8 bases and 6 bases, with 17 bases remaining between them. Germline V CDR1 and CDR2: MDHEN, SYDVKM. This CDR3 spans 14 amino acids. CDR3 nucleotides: TGTGCCAGCCAACGTGTGGGAGAGTCTCAGCCCCAGCATTTT. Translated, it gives CASQRVGESQPQHF.

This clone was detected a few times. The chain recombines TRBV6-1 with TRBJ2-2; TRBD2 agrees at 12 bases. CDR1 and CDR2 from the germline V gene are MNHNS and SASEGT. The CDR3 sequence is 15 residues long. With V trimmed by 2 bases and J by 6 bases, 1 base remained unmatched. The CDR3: CASSELAGGPGELFF. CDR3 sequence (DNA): TGTGCCAGCAGTGAACTAGCGGGGGGGCCCGGGGAGCTGTTTTTT.

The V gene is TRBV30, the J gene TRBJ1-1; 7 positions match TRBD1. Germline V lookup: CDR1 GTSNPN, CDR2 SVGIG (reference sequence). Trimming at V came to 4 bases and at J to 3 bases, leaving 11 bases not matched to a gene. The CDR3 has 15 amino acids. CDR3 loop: CAWIRDRVVDTEAFF. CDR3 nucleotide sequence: TGTGCCTGGATAAGAGACAGGGTGGTCGACACTGAAGCTTTCTTT.

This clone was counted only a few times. CDR3: CASSQRTGGYEQYF. Here the CDR3 DNA reads TGCGCCAGCAGCCAAAGGACAGGGGGCTACGAGCAGTACTTC. This chain uses TRBV4-1 with TRBJ2-7, with 10 bases aligning to TRBD1. The germline V gene encodes CDR1 MGHRA and CDR2 YSYEKL. Trimming at V came to 2 bases and at J to 3 bases, leaving 1 base not matched to a gene. The CDR3 is made up of 14 amino acids.

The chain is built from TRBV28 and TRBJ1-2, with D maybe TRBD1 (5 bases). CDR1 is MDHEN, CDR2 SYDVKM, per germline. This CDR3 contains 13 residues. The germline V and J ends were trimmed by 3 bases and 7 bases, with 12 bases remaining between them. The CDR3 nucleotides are TGTGCCAGCAGTTTTGGAAGGGGAACTGGCTACACCTTC. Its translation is CASSFGRGTGYTF.

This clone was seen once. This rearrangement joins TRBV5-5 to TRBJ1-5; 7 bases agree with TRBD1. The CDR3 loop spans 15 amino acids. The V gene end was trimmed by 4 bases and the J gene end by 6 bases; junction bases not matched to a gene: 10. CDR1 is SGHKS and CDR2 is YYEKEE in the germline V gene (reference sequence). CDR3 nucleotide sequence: TGTGCCAGCAGCCTACGACAGGGTTGGGGTCAGCCCCAGCATTTT. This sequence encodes CASSLRQGWGQPQHF. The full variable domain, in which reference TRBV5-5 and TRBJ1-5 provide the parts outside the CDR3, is DAGVTQSPTHLIKTRGQQVTLRCSPISGHKSVSWYQQVLGQGPQFIFQYYEKEERGRGNFPDRFSARQFPNYSSELNVNALLLGDSALYLCASSLRQGWGQPQHFGDGTRLSIL.

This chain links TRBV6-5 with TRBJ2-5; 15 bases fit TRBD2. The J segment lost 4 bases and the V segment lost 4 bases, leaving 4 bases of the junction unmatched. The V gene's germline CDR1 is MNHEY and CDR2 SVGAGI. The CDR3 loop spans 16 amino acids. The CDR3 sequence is CASSFGLAGGGETQYF. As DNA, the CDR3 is TGTGCCAGCAGTTTCGGACTAGCGGGAGGGGGAGAGACCCAGTACTTC.

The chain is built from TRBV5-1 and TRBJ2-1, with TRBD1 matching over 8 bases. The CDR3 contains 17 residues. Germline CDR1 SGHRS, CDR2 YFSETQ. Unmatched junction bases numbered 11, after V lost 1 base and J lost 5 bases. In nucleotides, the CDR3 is TGCGCCAGCAGCTTGTCACCACCAGGGGGCCGGGACAATGAGCAGTTCTTC. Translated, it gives CASSLSPPGGRDNEQFF.

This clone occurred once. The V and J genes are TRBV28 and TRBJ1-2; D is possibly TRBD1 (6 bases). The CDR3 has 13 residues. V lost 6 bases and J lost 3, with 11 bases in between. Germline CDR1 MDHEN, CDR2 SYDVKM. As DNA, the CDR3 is TGTGCCAGCAGGCCGACAGGCGACTATGGCTACACCTTC. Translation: CASRPTGDYGYTF.

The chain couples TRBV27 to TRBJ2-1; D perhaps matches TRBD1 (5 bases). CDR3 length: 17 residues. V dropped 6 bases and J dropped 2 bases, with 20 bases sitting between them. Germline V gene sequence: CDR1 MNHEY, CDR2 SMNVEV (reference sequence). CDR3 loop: CASSPFFLRQTYNEQFF. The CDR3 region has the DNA TGTGCCAGCAGCCCTTTTTTTTTAAGACAGACCTACAATGAGCAGTTCTTC.

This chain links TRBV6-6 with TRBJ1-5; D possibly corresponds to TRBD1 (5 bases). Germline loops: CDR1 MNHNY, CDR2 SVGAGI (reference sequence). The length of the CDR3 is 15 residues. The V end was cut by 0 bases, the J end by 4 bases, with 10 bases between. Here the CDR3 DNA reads TGTGCCAGCAGTTACTCTCAGGGTTTGAATCAGCCCCAGCATTTT. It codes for CASSYSQGLNQPQHF.

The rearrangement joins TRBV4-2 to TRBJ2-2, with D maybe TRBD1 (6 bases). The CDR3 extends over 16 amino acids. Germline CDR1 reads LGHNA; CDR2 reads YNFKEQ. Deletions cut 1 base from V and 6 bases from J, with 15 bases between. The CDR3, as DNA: TGTGCCAGCAGCCAAGGTAACAGGGAGATATCCGGGGAGCTGTTTTTT. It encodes CASSQGNREISGELFF.

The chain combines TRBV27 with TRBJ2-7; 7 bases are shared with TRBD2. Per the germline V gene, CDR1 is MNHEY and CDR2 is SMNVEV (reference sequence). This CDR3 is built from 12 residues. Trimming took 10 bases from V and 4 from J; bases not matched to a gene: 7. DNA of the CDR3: TGTGCCACAAGAGCGGGGATATACGAGCAGTACTTC. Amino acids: CATRAGIYEQYF.

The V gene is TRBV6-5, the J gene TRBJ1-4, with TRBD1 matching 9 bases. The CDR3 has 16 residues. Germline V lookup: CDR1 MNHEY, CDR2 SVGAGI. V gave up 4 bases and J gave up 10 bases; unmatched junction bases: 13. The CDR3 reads CASSFHPGQGKGKLFF. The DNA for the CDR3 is TGTGCCAGCAGTTTTCATCCAGGACAGGGGAAGGGAAAACTGTTTTTT.

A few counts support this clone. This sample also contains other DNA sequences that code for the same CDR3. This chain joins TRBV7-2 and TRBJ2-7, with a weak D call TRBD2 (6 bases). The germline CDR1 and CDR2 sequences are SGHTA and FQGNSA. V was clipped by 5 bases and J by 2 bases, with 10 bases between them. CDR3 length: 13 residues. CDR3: CASSGGSTYEQYF. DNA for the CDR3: TGTGCCAGCAGCGGGGGGTCAACCTACGAGCAGTACTTC. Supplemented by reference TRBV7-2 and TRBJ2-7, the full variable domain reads GAGVSQSPSNKVTEKGKDVELRCDPISGHTALYWYRQSLGQGLEFLIYFQGNSAPDKSGLPSDRFSAERTGGSVSTLTIQRTQQEDSAVYLCASSGGSTYEQYFGPGTRLTVT.

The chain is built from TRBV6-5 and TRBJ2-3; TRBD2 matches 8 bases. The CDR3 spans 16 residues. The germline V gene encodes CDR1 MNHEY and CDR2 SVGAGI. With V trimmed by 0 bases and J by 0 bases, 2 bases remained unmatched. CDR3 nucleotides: TGTGCCAGCAGTTACTCACGGGGGGGCAGCACAGATACGCAGTATTTT. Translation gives CASSYSRGGSTDTQYF.

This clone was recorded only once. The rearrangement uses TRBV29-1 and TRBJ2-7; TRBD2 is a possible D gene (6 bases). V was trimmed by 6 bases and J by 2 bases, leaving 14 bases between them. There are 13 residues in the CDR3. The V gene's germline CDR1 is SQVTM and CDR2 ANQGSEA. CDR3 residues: CSVGGGGAYEQYF. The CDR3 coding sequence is TGCAGCGTGGGGGGTGGCGGCGCCTACGAGCAGTACTTC.

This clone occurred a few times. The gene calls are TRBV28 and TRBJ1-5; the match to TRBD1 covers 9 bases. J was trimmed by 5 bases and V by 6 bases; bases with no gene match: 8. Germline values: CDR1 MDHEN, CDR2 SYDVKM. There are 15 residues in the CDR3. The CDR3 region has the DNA TGTGCCAGCAGGAGGGCGGACAGGGGCTATCAGCCCCAGCATTTT. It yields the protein CASRRADRGYQPQHF.